Listed below are T cell receptor beta chains from one sample, sequenced in a study of T cell responses to AZD1222 COVID-19 vaccine. TCRdb's copy holds only in-frame clones and misses some; the assay was immunoSEQ multiplex PCR. The sample includes 130,000 to 150,000 clones, over 75% of them seen just once. Material: peripheral blood, obtained on day 0 of AZD1222 vaccination. These receptor sequences come from an adult in good health. The CDR3 runs from the conserved cysteine through the conserved F or W. D genes are given only for firm matches. A row's size may be missing; if present it is once, few, many or a size class.

D gene	J gene	clone size	V gene	CDR3 length	CDR3 DNA	CDR3 protein
-	TRBJ2-3	-	TRBV5-6	15	TGTGCCAGCAGCTTGGAGGGATCGGGCACAGATACGCAGTATTTT	CASSLEGSGTDTQYF
-	TRBJ2-7	once	TRBV7-9	12	TGTGCCAGCAGTCCCACGGGAAGCGAGCAGTACTTC	CASSPTGSEQYF
TRBD2	TRBJ2-7	-	TRBV4-2	16	TGTGCCAGCAGCCCCCAGGGTGCGGGAGGGGGGTACGAGCAGTACTTC	CASSPQGAGGGYEQYF
-	TRBJ1-3	-	TRBV6-2/TRBV6-3	14	TGTGCCAGCAGTACCGGGTTCTCTGGAAACACCATATATTTT	CASSTGFSGNTIYF
TRBD2	TRBJ2-5	-	TRBV7-2	17	TGTGCCAGCAGCCCCCGGACTAGCGGGAGGGCCGGGGAGACCCAGTACTTC	CASSPRTSGRAGETQYF
-	TRBJ2-2	few	TRBV6-2/TRBV6-3	14	TGTGCCAGCAGTTCTCCTAGAAAACCCGGGGAGCTGTTTTTT	CASSSPRKPGELFF
TRBD1	TRBJ1-1	-	TRBV5-1	15	TGCGCCAGCAGCCCCTACAGGGGACAGAACACTGAAGCTTTCTTT	CASSPYRGQNTEAFF
-	TRBJ2-3	-	TRBV2	12	TGTGCCAGCAGTGATCCATCTGAGCCTTTGTATTTT	CASSDPSEPLYF
TRBD1	TRBJ2-5	-	TRBV11-3	15	TGTGCCAGCAGCTTATTAACAGGGGGCTGGGAGACCCAGTACTTC	CASSLLTGGWETQYF
-	TRBJ1-2	-	TRBV4-1	16	TGCGCCAGCAGCCAAGAACCCGGCGCGGGGACTTATGGCTACACCTTC	CASSQEPGAGTYGYTF
TRBD1	TRBJ1-1	-	TRBV5-1	14	TGCGCCAGCAGGGCAATGGACAGGGACACTGAAGCTTTCTTT	CASRAMDRDTEAFF
TRBD1	TRBJ2-1	-	TRBV2	15	TGTGCCAGCAACTCGGACAGGGGGCGTTACAATGAGCAGTTCTTC	CASNSDRGRYNEQFF
-	TRBJ1-1	-	TRBV11-3	12	TGTGCCAGCAGCTTAGAGGGGCGAGAGGCTTTCTTT	CASSLEGREAFF
TRBD2	TRBJ2-1	-	TRBV6-5	15	TGTGCCAGCAGTTACCCGGGACTAGCGGGGGGCCCCCTGTTCTTC	CASSYPGLAGGPLFF
-	TRBJ2-5	-	TRBV30	16	TGTGCCTGGAGTGACTACCGCGGAGGCAGTGTAGAGACCCAGTACTTC	CAWSDYRGGSVETQYF
-	TRBJ1-3	-	TRBV7-7	20	TGTGCCAGCAGCCTAATCAGGGTCGGTTCTGGCCATAACTCTGGAAACACCATATATTTT	CASSLIRVGSGHNSGNTIYF
-	TRBJ2-3	once	TRBV11-3	14	TGTGCCAGCAGCCCCGCCACAAGAACAGATACGCAGTATTTT	CASSPATRTDTQYF
TRBD1	TRBJ1-2	-	TRBV7-2	17	TGTGCCAGCAGCACGTCATCGGGACAGGGGGCGTACTATGGCTACACCTTC	CASSTSSGQGAYYGYTF
-	TRBJ2-1	-	TRBV27	17	TGTGCCAGCAGTTTATCGGGGTGGTATGAAGCTGGCGGTGAGCAGTTCTTC	CASSLSGWYEAGGEQFF
-	TRBJ2-7	-	TRBV15	14	TGTGCCACCAGCAGAGATGCTAGCTCCTACGAGCAGTACTTC	CATSRDASSYEQYF
TRBD1	TRBJ1-1	-	TRBV18	14	TGTGCCAGCTCACCCGGGACAGATCATGGTGAAGCTTTCTTT	CASSPGTDHGEAFF
-	TRBJ1-1	-	TRBV7-2	15	TGTGCCAGCAGCTTAACGAGGGGGTCCAACACTGAAGCTTTCTTT	CASSLTRGSNTEAFF
-	TRBJ2-1	-	TRBV3-1/TRBV3-2	15	TGTGCCAGCAGCCAAGATCAGTTGACACTCAATGAGCAGTTCTTC	CASSQDQLTLNEQFF
-	TRBJ2-1	once	TRBV7-9	14	TGTGCCAGCAGCTTCGGCGGAACCTACAATGAGCAGTTCTTC	CASSFGGTYNEQFF
-	TRBJ2-5	-	TRBV21-1	17	TGTGCCACCGACACAGATACAGGGGGCGCAGAGAGAGAGACCCAGTACTTC	CATDTDTGGAERETQYF
TRBD1	TRBJ1-5	-	TRBV4-2	14	TGTGCCAGCAGCCAAACAGGGGAGGATCAGCCCCAGCATTTT	CASSQTGEDQPQHF
TRBD1	TRBJ1-2	-	TRBV27	15	TGTGCCAGCAGTTTCCTGAAGGACAGGGGCCATGGCTACACCTTC	CASSFLKDRGHGYTF
TRBD1	TRBJ2-6	-	TRBV5-8	15	TGTGCCAGCAGCCAGGGGACAGCTGGGGCCAACGTCCTGACTTTC	CASSQGTAGANVLTF
-	TRBJ1-4	-	TRBV5-8	17	TGTGCCAGCAGTGTATTGTGGGGGACAACAACTAATGAAAAACTGTTTTTT	CASSVLWGTTTNEKLFF
-	TRBJ1-1	-	TRBV14	14	TGTGCCAGCAGCCAAGAGCAGGGATGGACTGAAGCTTTCTTT	CASSQEQGWTEAFF
TRBD2	TRBJ2-7	once	TRBV4-1	15	TGCGCCAGCAGCCAACGAGGGGTAGCGGGCTACGAGCAGTACTTC	CASSQRGVAGYEQYF
TRBD2	TRBJ2-5	-	TRBV7-9	17	TGTGCCAGCAGCTTAAGGGTCCGCGGGAGGGCCGAGGAGACCCAGTACTTC	CASSLRVRGRAEETQYF
TRBD1	TRBJ1-1	-	TRBV5-6	14	TGTGCCAGCAGTCCACAGGGGGTGAACACTGAAGCTTTCTTT	CASSPQGVNTEAFF
TRBD1	TRBJ2-7	once	TRBV7-9	16	TGTGCCAGCAGCCCAGGAGGGACAGGGGGAAACTACGAGCAGTACTTC	CASSPGGTGGNYEQYF
-	TRBJ1-5	once	TRBV7-3	17	TGTGCCAGCAGCCTCGGGACAATTTGGGATAGCAATCAGCCCCAGCATTTT	CASSLGTIWDSNQPQHF
TRBD1	TRBJ1-5	once	TRBV30	12	TGTGCCTGGGCAGGGGGAAATCAGCCCCAGCATTTT	CAWAGGNQPQHF
-	TRBJ1-2	-	TRBV18	16	TGTGCCAGCTCACCACTACAGGGCGGAAGGAACTATGGCTACACCTTC	CASSPLQGGRNYGYTF
-	TRBJ2-7	-	TRBV7-7	16	TGTGCTAGCAGCTTAGGGGGTCCAGGGGGGTCCTACGAGCAGTACTTC	CASSLGGPGGSYEQYF
-	TRBJ2-7	-	TRBV4-1	14	TGCGCCAGCAGCCTCCCGGCTAGCGTCTACGAGCAGTACTTC	CASSLPASVYEQYF
-	TRBJ1-1	-	TRBV6-6	11	TGTGCCAGCACCTGGGACACTGAAGCTTTCTTT	CASTWDTEAFF
-	TRBJ1-2	-	TRBV6-5	14	TGTGCCAGCAGTGACTCCCGGGCCCCTTATGGCTACACCTTC	CASSDSRAPYGYTF
-	TRBJ2-1	-	TRBV5-1	14	TGCGCCAGCAGCCCAGGGCCAGTAGGGGATGAGCAGTTCTTC	CASSPGPVGDEQFF
-	TRBJ1-5	-	TRBV5-6	16	TGTGCCAGCAGCGCCCGGGCCGGGTATAGCAATCAGCCCCAGCATTTT	CASSARAGYSNQPQHF
-	TRBJ2-5	once	TRBV11-2	11	TGTGCCAGCAGCTTAAGGGAGACCCAGTACTTC	CASSLRETQYF
TRBD2	TRBJ2-1	-	TRBV7-8	18	TGTGCCAGCAGCTCACCGAGCGGGAGGGCCTTCGGATACAATGAGCAGTTCTTC	CASSSPSGRAFGYNEQFF